This entry lists 21 T cell receptor beta chains sequenced from one sample in a study of OX40 agonist ivuxolimab in advanced cancers. The assay was immunoSEQ multiplex PCR, and TCRdb's table has in-frame clones only and misses some. Among tens of thousands of clones, roughly four fifths were seen once, and the ten largest hold about 1.5%. Sequencing used CD4+ or CD8+ T cells sorted from blood, obtained in a trial of the OX40 agonist ivuxolimab. These receptors were taken from an adult with an advanced solid tumor such as melanoma, head and neck, liver or kidney cancer.

The V gene is TRBV7-9, the J gene TRBJ1-2, with D maybe TRBD1 (6 bases). V lost 1 base and J lost 10, with 25 bases in between. CDR3 length: 17 residues. The germline CDR1 and CDR2 sequences are SEHNR and FQNEAQ (reference sequence). The DNA for the CDR3 is TGTGCCAGCAGCTTAGAAAGAACCGGGCCACAGGGTGTCTTCTACACCTTC. Translating gives CASSLERTGPQGVFYTF.

In this sample, this clone turned up a few times. The genes are TRBV5-1 and TRBJ1-1; TRBD1 matches 8 bases. The CDR3 length is 13 residues. The germline gives CDR1 SGHRS, CDR2 YFSETQ. Trimming cost V 7 bases and J 7 bases; bases outside gene matches: 9. In DNA, the CDR3 is TGCGCCAGCCGAGGACAGGGTCCTATTGAAGCTTTCTTT. Residues: CASRGQGPIEAFF.

The CDR3 nucleotides are TGTGCCAGCAGCACCCGGACAGGGCGGAACACCGGGGAGCTGTTTTTT. Its translation: CASSTRTGRNTGELFF. J is TRBJ2-2 and V is TRBV7-6; TRBD1 agrees at 8 bases. Germline V gives CDR1 SGHVS, CDR2 FNYEAQ. CDR3 size: 16 residues. After removal of 5 bases from V and 1 base from J, the junction contained 6 bases not matched to a gene.

The genes are TRBV4-3 and TRBJ2-2, with D perhaps matching TRBD2 (6 bases). V was shortened by 0 bases and J by 4 bases, with 12 bases between the two germline ends. CDR1 is LGHNA, CDR2 YSLEER, per germline. CDR3 length: 16 residues. The CDR3 nucleotides are TGCGCCAGCAGCCAAGATGGAGGGGCGCGCACCGGGGAGCTGTTTTTT. Its protein product is CASSQDGGARTGELFF.

This chain joins TRBV10-3 and TRBJ1-3, with D possibly TRBD1 on 5 matching bases. Trimming cost V 4 bases and J 0 bases, with 10 bases left between them. The germline CDR1 and CDR2 sequences are ENHRY and SYGVKD. The CDR3 runs 15 residues. CDR3 bases: TGTGCCATCAGTGGCCGGGGGGACTCTGGAAACACCATATATTTT. This codes for CAISGRGDSGNTIYF.

This rearrangement joins TRBV2 to TRBJ2-7; perhaps TRBD2 as D (6 bases). The germline V and J ends were trimmed by 10 bases and 6 bases, with 22 bases remaining between them. The CDR3 loop spans 14 amino acids. Germline lookup yields CDR1 SNHLY and CDR2 FYNNEI. Here the CDR3 reads CATTRDWTPGEQYF. The CDR3 DNA sequence: TGTGCCACCACCAGGGACTGGACCCCGGGCGAGCAGTACTTC.

V is TRBV6-5 and J is TRBJ1-2; a weak D match, TRBD1 (6 bases). This CDR3 comprises 15 residues. V was clipped by 7 bases and J by 8 bases, with 23 bases between them. Germline loops: CDR1 MNHEY, CDR2 SVGAGI. The DNA for the CDR3 is TGTGCCAGCACCACACAGGGAGTCCCTGGGCCGGGCTACACCTTC. Protein product: CASTTQGVPGPGYTF.

This clone was observed a single time. This chain uses TRBV6-5 with TRBJ2-3; 8 positions match TRBD1. CDR1 and CDR2 from the germline V gene are MNHEY and SVGAGI. CDR3 length: 14 amino acids. V dropped 6 bases and J dropped 3; count of bases not matched to a gene: 5. The CDR3 protein is CASRRTGLTDTQYF. The CDR3 DNA reads TGTGCCAGCAGGAGGACAGGGTTGACAGATACGCAGTATTTT.

This chain uses TRBV5-3 with TRBJ2-7; no clear D. TRBV5-3 is an open reading frame whose function is uncertain. Trimming removed 3 bases from V and 3 bases from J, with 10 bases in between. CDR3 length equals 13 residues. CDR3 nucleotides: TGTGCCAGAAGCTCCCCAGAGATCTACGAGCAGTACTTC. Protein: CARSSPEIYEQYF.

This chain joins TRBV11-2 and TRBJ2-7, with 7 bases matching TRBD2. The V gene's germline CDR1 is SGHAT and CDR2 FQNNGV. CDR3 length: 18 amino acids. With 2 bases clipped from V and 5 bases from J, the junction kept 18 bases outside the gene matches. CDR3 in amino acids: CASSLRSLGLGLRHEQYF. The DNA of the CDR3 is TGTGCCAGCAGCTTAAGATCCTTAGGACTAGGGTTGAGGCACGAGCAGTACTTC.

The genes are TRBV10-1 and TRBJ2-3; D is perhaps TRBD2 (5 bases). CDR3 length: 15 residues. Looked up from germline, CDR1 is WNHNN and CDR2 is SYGVQD (reference sequence). Trimming pared 3 bases from V and 5 bases from J, leaving 15 bases between. DNA of the CDR3: TGCGCCAGCAGTGATCCGGGGAGAGGGAAAGATACGCAGTATTTT. It is translated as CASSDPGRGKDTQYF.

This sequence joins TRBV7-9 and TRBJ2-1, with unresolved D. Deletions cut 1 base from V and 6 bases from J, with 13 bases between. The CDR3 consists of 15 residues. Germline CDR1 is SEHNR and CDR2 is FQNEAQ (reference sequence). The CDR3 coding sequence is TGTGCCAGCAGCTTAGGTCCGGTCGGATCCAATGAGCAGTTCTTC. Its protein product is CASSLGPVGSNEQFF.

This sequence joins TRBV19 and TRBJ2-3; tentatively, D is TRBD1 (7 bases). Trimming removed 10 bases from V and 1 base from J, with 18 bases in between. CDR1 LNHDA and CDR2 SQIVND come from the germline V gene (reference sequence). The CDR3 is 15 residues long. The CDR3 protein is CATAEGAPGTDTQYF. The CDR3 DNA follows: TGTGCCACCGCGGAGGGGGCTCCAGGCACAGATACGCAGTATTTT.

The chain links TRBV19 to TRBJ1-2; TRBD1 matches 8 bases. The CDR3 is made up of 14 amino acids. The germline V gene encodes CDR1 LNHDA and CDR2 SQIVND (reference sequence). With V trimmed by 5 bases and J by 6 bases, 8 bases remained unmatched. The CDR3 here is CASSSRTGMDGYTF. The CDR3 coding sequence is TGTGCCAGTAGTTCTCGGACAGGGATGGATGGCTACACCTTC.

The genes are TRBV7-9 and TRBJ2-7, with no clear D. CDR1 and CDR2 from the germline V gene are SEHNR and FQNEAQ (reference sequence). The CDR3 spans 11 residues. V was clipped by 3 bases and J by 3 bases, with 3 bases between them. Here the CDR3 DNA reads TGTGCCAGCAGCTTTAACTACGAGCAGTACTTC. It specifies CASSFNYEQYF.

The chain employs TRBV5-5 and TRBJ2-7; D ambiguous. Trimming pared 4 bases from V and 3 bases from J, leaving 17 bases between. Per the germline V gene, CDR1 is SGHKS and CDR2 is YYEKEE (reference sequence). The CDR3 has 15 amino acids. This CDR3 is CASSTDGGPIYEQYF. In DNA, the CDR3 is TGTGCCAGCAGCACGGACGGTGGACCCATCTACGAGCAGTACTTC.

The count of this clone is one. This CDR3 is CAISEYQRTTYEQYF. In DNA, the CDR3 is TGTGCCATCAGTGAGTACCAACGGACAACCTACGAGCAGTACTTC. This chain uses TRBV10-3 with TRBJ2-7; D perhaps matches TRBD1 (5 bases). Deletions cut 1 base from V and 2 bases from J, with 12 bases between. The CDR3 is 15 residues long. CDR1 and CDR2 from the germline V gene are ENHRY and SYGVKD.

This chain's CDR3 is CASSPGQARNEQFF. DNA of the CDR3: TGTGCCAGCTCACCGGGACAGGCCAGAAATGAGCAGTTCTTC. The V gene is TRBV18, the J gene TRBJ2-1; 8 positions agree with TRBD1. This CDR3 is built from 14 residues. Germline CDR1 KGHSH, CDR2 LQKENI. V lost 3 bases and J lost 7; bases outside the gene matches: 5.

The genes are TRBV5-1 and TRBJ2-7, with 7 bases matching TRBD1. The CDR3 has 14 amino acids. Germline loops: CDR1 SGHRS, CDR2 YFSETQ. The V and J ends lost 4 bases and 2 bases, in that order; junction bases with no gene match: 6. CDR3 region: CASSGTGDTYEQYF. In nucleotides, the CDR3 is TGCGCCAGCAGCGGAACAGGGGACACCTACGAGCAGTACTTC.

CDR3 amino acids: CASSLGDSPLHF. CDR3 nucleotide sequence: TGTGCCAGCAGCTTAGGGGATTCACCCCTCCACTTT. The V gene is TRBV7-9, the J gene TRBJ1-6; D unclear. V shed 1 base and J shed 8 bases, with 3 bases lying between them. Germline assignment: CDR1 SEHNR and CDR2 FQNEAQ (reference sequence). The CDR3 is made up of 12 amino acids.

J is TRBJ1-2 and V is TRBV13; 7 bases are a match to TRBD1. V shed 4 bases, J shed 4 bases, and the junction held 9 bases outside the gene matches. Germline V gene lookup returns CDR1 PRHDT and CDR2 FYEKMQ (reference sequence). CDR3 length: 15 amino acids. The CDR3 sequence: CASSSGGAGTYGYTF. The CDR3 DNA reads TGTGCCAGCAGCTCAGGGGGGGCTGGAACCTATGGCTACACCTTC.